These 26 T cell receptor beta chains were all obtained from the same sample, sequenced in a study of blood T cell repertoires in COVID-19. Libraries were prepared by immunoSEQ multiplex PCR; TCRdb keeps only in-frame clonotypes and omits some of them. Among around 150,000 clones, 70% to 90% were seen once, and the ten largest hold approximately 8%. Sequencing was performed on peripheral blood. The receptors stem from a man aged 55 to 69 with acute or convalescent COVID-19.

The CDR3 nucleotides are TGTGCCAGCAGCGCCGGGACAGGGGTCCCCTACGAGCAGTACTTC. Translating it yields CASSAGTGVPYEQYF. This chain uses TRBV4-2 with TRBJ2-7; 10 bases are shared with TRBD1. Per germline, CDR1 LGHNA and CDR2 YNFKEQ. The V segment lost 5 bases and the J segment 2 bases; nucleotides outside the gene matches: 6. The CDR3 is 15 amino acids.

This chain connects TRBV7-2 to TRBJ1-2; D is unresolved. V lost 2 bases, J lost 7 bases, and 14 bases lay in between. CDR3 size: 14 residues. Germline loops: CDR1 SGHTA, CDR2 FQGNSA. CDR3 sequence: CASSLRRDSRGYTF. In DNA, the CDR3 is TGTGCCAGCAGCTTAAGGAGGGATTCGCGTGGCTACACCTTC.

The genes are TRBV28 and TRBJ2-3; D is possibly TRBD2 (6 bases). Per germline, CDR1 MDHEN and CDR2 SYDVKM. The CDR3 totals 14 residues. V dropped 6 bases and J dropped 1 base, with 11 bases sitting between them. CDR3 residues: CASRSGGGTDTQYF. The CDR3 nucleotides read TGTGCCAGCAGATCCGGCGGGGGCACAGATACGCAGTATTTT.

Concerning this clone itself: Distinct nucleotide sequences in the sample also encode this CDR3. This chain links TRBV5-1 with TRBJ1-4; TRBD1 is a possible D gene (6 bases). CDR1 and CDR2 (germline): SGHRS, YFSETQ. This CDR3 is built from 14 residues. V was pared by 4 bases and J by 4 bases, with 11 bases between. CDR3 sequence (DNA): TGCGCCAGCAGCCCGACAGGAGGTAATGAAAAACTGTTTTTT. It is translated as CASSPTGGNEKLFF. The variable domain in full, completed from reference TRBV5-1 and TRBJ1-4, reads KAGVTQTPRYLIKTRGQQVTLSCSPISGHRSVSWYQQTPGQGLQFLFEYFSETQRNKGNFPGRFSGRQFSNSRSEMNVSTLELGDSALYLCASSPTGGNEKLFFGSGTQLSVL.

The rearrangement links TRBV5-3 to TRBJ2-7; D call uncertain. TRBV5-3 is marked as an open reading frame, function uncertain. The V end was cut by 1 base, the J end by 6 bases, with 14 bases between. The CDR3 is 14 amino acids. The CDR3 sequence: CARSLSRRGGEQYF. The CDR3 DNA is TGTGCCAGAAGCTTGTCCCGCAGAGGTGGCGAGCAGTACTTC.

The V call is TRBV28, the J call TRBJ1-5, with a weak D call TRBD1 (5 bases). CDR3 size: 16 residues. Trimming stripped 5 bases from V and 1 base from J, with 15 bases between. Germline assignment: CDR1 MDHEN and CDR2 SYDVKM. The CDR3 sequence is CASSSPAGVSNQPQHF. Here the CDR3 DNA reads TGTGCCAGCAGTAGCCCCGCGGGGGTAAGCAATCAGCCCCAGCATTTT.

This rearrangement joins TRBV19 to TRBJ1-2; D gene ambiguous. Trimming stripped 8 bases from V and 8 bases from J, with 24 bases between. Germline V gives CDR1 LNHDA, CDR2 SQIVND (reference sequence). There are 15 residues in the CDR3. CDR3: CASLEQLSSSAGYTF. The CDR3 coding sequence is TGTGCCAGTCTCGAACAGCTCAGCTCCTCGGCGGGCTACACCTTC.

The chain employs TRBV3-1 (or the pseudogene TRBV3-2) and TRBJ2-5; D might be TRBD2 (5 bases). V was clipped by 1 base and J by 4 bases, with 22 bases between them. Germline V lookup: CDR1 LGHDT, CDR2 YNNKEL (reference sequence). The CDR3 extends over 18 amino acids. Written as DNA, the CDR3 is TGTGCCAGCAGCCAAGCTCGGCCCTCCGGGAAGGTTTTAGAGACCCAGTACTTC. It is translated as CASSQARPSGKVLETQYF.

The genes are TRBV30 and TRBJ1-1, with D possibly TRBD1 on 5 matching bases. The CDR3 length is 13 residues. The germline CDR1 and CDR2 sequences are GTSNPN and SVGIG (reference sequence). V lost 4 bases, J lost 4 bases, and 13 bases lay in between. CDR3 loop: CAWTRGAGTEAFF. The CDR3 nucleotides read TGTGCCTGGACGCGGGGCGCGGGCACTGAAGCTTTCTTT.

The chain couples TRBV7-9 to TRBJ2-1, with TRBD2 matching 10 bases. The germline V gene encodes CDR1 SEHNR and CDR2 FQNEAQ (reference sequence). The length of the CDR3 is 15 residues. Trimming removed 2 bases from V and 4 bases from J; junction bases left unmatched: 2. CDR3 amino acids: CASSLTSGMYNEQFF. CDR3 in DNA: TGTGCCAGCAGCTTAACTAGCGGGATGTACAATGAGCAGTTCTTC.

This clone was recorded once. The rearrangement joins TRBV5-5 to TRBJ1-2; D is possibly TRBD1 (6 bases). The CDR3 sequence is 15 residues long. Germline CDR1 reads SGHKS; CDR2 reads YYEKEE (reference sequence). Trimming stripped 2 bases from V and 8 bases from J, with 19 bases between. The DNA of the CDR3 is TGTGCCAGCAGCTTCCTCCAACAGGGCCTTGTAGGCTACACCTTC. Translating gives CASSFLQQGLVGYTF.

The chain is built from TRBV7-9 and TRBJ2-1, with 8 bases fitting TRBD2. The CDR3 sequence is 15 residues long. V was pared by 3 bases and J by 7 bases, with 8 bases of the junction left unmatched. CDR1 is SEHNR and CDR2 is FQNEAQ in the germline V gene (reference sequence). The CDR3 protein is CASSFLAGSPNEQFF. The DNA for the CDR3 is TGTGCCAGCAGCTTCCTAGCGGGTTCCCCAAATGAGCAGTTCTTC.

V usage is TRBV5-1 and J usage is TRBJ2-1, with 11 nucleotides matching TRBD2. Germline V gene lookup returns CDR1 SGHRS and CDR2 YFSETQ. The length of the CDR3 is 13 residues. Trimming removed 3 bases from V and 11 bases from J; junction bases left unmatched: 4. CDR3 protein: CASSSTSGNKQFF. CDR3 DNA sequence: TGCGCCAGCAGCTCGACTAGCGGGAATAAGCAGTTCTTC.

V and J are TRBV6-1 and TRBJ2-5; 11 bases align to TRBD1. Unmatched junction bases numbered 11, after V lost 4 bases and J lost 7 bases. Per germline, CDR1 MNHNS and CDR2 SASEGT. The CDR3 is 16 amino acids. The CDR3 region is CASSAPGQGGRRTQYF. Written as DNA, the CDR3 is TGTGCCAGCAGTGCCCCGGGACAGGGGGGCCGTCGGACCCAGTACTTC.

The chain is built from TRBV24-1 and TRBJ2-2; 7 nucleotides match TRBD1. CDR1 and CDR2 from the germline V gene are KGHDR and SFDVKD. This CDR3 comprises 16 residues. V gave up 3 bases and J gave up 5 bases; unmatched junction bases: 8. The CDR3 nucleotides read TGTGCCACCAGTGATGATAAGGGGGCGCGGACCGGGGAGCTGTTTTTT. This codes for CATSDDKGARTGELFF.

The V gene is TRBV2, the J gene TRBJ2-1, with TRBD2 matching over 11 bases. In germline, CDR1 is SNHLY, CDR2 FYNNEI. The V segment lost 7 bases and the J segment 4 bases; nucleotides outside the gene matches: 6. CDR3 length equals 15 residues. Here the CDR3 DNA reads TGTGCCAGCACTAGAGGGACTAGCGGTTACAATGAGCAGTTCTTC. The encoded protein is CASTRGTSGYNEQFF.

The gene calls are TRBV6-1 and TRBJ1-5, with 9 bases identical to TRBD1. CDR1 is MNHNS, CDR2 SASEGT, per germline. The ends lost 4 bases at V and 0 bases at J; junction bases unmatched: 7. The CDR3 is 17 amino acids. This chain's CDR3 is CASSGPTGGYSNQPQHF. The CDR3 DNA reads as TGTGCCAGCAGTGGGCCCACAGGGGGCTATAGCAATCAGCCCCAGCATTTT.

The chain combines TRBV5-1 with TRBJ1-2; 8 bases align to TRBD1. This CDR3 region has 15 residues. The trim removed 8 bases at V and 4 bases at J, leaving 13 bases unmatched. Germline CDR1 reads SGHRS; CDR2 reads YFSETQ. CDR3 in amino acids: CASRSLDRVSYGYTF. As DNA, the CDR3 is TGCGCCAGTAGAAGCCTGGACAGGGTTAGCTATGGCTACACCTTC.

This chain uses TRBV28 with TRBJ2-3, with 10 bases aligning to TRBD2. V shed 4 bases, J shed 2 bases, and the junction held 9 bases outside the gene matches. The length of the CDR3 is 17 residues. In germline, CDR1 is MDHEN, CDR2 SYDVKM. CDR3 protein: CASSSPYGLADTDTQYF. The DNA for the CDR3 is TGTGCCAGCAGTTCTCCTTACGGACTAGCGGACACAGATACGCAGTATTTT.

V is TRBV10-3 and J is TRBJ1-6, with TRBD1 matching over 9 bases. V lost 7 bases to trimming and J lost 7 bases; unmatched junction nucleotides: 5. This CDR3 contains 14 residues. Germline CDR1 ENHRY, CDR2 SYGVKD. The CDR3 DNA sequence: TGTGCCATCACTCGGGGACAGGGAAATTCACCCCTCCACTTT. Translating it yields CAITRGQGNSPLHF.

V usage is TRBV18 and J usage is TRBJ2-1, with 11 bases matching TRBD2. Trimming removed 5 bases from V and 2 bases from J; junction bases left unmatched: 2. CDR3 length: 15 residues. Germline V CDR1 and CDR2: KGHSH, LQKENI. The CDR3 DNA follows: TGTGCCAGCTCAGTAGCGGGAGGGGCCTACAATGAGCAGTTCTTC. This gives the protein CASSVAGGAYNEQFF.

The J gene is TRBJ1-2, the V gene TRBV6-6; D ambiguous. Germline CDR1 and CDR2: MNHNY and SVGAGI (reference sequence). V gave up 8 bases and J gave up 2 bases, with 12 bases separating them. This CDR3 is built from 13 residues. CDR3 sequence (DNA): TGTGCCAGCCGGAATGCGCGGAACTATGGCTACACCTTC. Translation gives CASRNARNYGYTF.

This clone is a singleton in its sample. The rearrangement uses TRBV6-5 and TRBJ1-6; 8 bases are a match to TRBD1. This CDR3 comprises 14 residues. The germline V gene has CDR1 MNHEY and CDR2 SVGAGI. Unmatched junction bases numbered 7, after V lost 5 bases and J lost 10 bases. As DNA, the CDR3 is TGTGCCAGCAGTCTCCGGGACAGGAGCTCACCCCTCCACTTT. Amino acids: CASSLRDRSSPLHF.

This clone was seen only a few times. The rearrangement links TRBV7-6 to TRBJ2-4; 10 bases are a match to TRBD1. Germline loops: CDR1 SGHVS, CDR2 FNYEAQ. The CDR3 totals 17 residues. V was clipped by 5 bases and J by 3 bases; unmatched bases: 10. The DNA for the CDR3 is TGTGCCAGCAGCGCACCCCGACAGGGGGCGGTCAAAAACATTCAGTACTTC. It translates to CASSAPRQGAVKNIQYF. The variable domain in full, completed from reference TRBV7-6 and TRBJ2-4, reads GAGVSQSPRYKVTKRGQDVALRCDPISGHVSLYWYRQALGQGPEFLTYFNYEAQQDKSGLPNDRFSAERPEGSISTLTIQRTEQRDSAMYRCASSAPRQGAVKNIQYFGAGTRLSVL.

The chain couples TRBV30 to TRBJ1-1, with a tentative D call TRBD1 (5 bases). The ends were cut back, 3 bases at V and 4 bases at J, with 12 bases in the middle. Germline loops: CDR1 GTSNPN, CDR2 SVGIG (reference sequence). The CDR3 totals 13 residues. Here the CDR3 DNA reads TGTGCCTGGAGGGACTCGGGGGGCACTGAAGCTTTCTTT. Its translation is CAWRDSGGTEAFF. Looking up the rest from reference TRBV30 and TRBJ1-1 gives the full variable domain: SQTIHQWPATLVQPVGSPLSLECTVEGTSNPNLYWYRQAAGRGLQLLFYSVGIGQISSEVPQNLSASRPQDRQFILSSKKLLLSDSGFYLCAWRDSGGTEAFFGQGTRLTVV.

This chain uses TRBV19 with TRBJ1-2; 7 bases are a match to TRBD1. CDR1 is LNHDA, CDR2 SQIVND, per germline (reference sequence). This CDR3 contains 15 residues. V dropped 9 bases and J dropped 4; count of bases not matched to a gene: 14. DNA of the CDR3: TGTGCCAGCATAGACAGGGCAGGGGGGCTCTATGGCTACACCTTC. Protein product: CASIDRAGGLYGYTF. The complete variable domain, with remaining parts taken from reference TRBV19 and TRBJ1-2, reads DGGITQSPKYLFRKEGQNVTLSCEQNLNHDAMYWYRQDPGQGLRLIYYSQIVNDFQKGDIAEGYSVSREKKESFPLTVTSAQKNPTAFYLCASIDRAGGLYGYTFGSGTRLTVV.